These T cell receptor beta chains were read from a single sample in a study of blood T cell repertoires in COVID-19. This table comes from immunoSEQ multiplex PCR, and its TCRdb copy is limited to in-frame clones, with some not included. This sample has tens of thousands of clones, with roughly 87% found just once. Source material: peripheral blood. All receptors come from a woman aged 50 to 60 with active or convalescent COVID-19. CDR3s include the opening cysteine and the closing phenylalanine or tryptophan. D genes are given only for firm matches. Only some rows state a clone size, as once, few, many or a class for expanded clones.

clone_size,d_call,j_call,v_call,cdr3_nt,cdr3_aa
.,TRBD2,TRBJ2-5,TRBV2,TGTGCCAGCAGTGTGTCTAGCGGACGCCACAAAAAAGAGACCCAGTACTTC,CASSVSSGRHKKETQYF
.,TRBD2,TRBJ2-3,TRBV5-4,TGTGCCAGCAGCGATGGTAGGACTAGTCAAAGCACAGATACGCAGTATTTT,CASSDGRTSQSTDTQYF
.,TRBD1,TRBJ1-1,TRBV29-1,TGCAGCGTTGATGGCTCAGGGGGCTGGAACACTGAAGCTTTCTTT,CSVDGSGGWNTEAFF
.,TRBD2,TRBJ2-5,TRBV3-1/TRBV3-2,TGTGCCAGCAGCCAAGTAACTAGCGGGGGGCCAACCCAAGAGACCCAGTACTTC,CASSQVTSGGPTQETQYF
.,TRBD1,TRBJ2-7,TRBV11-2,TGTGCCAGCAGCTTAGATGGGACAGCCTACTACGAGCAGTACTTC,CASSLDGTAYYEQYF
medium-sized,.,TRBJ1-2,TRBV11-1,TGTGCCAGCAGCCCGGCCGGGATTGATGGCTACACCTTC,CASSPAGIDGYTF
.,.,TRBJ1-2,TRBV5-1,TGCGCCAGCAGCTCACAGGGTCGCGGCTACACCTTC,CASSSQGRGYTF
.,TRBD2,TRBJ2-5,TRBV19,TGTGCCAGTAGTATCACTAGCGGGGTTGGTGAGACCCAGTACTTC,CASSITSGVGETQYF
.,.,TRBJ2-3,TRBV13,TGTGCCAGCAGCACCAAGGACTACGCAGATACGCAGTATTTT,CASSTKDYADTQYF
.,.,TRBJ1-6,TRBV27,TGTGCCAGCAGTTTATCGACGCAGATCGGGGTGCCGAATTCACCCCTCCACTTT,CASSLSTQIGVPNSPLHF
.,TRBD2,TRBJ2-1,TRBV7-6,TGTGCCAGCAGCTTAGCTGAGGCTAGCGGGGGGCACATTCCAGAGGAGCAGTTCTTC,CASSLAEASGGHIPEEQFF
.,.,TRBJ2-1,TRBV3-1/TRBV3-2,TGTGCCAGCAGCCTCAGGGCCAGTGTGTCGCTAAGAAGCCAGTTCTTC,CASSLRASVSLRSQFF
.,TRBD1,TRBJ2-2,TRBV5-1,TGCGCCAGCAGCTTGAGGGGGCGAGACACCGGGGAGCTGTTTTTT,CASSLRGRDTGELFF
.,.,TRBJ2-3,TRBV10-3,TGTGCCATCAGTACTGGAGCAGATACGCAGTATTTT,CAISTGADTQYF
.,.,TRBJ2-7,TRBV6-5,TGTGCCAGCAGTTACGCACAGGGCTACGAGCAGTACTTC,CASSYAQGYEQYF
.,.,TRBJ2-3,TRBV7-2,TGTGCCAGCAGCTTAGCGCCAGGCGGGGCAGGGACAGATACGCAGTATTTT,CASSLAPGGAGTDTQYF
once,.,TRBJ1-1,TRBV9,TGTGCCAGCAGCGTACTAACGGGATCTACTGAAGCTTTCTTT,CASSVLTGSTEAFF
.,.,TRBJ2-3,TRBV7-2,TGTGCCAGCAGCTTTAATCTAGCTGGCACAGATACGCAGTATTTT,CASSFNLAGTDTQYF
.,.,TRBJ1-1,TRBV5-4,TGTGCCAGCAGCCGGACACAGAACACTGAAGCTTTCTTT,CASSRTQNTEAFF
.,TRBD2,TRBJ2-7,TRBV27,TGTGCCAGCAGTTTATTGGCGGGGGGGCGGTACGAGCAGTACTTC,CASSLLAGGRYEQYF
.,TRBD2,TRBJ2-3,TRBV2,TGTGCCAGCAGTGACTCACTAGCGGGGAGAGATACGCAGTATTTT,CASSDSLAGRDTQYF
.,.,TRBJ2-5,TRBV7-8,TGTGCCAGCAGCTTAGCGGGCAGGGTTGAGACCCAGTACTTC,CASSLAGRVETQYF
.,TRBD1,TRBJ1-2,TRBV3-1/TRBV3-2,TGTGCCAGTTTGGACAGGGTTTCCGATGGCTACACCTTC,CASLDRVSDGYTF
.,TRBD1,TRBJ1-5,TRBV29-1,TGCAGCGTTGGATGGGACGCCAGGGGGGATCAGCCCCAGCATTTT,CSVGWDARGDQPQHF
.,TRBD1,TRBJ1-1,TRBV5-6,TGTGCCAGCAGCGACGGACAGGGGAACACTGAAGCTTTCTTT,CASSDGQGNTEAFF
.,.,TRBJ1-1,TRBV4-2,TGTGCCAGCAGCCCAGGTGGGATAAATACTAGGAACACTGAAGCTTTCTTT,CASSPGGINTRNTEAFF
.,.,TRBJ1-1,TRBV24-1,TGTGCCACCAGTGATTCACGGGCGGGGAACACTGAAGCTTTCTTT,CATSDSRAGNTEAFF
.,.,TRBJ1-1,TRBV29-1,TGCAGCCACCGGACAGCCCTTTCGTCTGAAGCTTTCTTT,CSHRTALSSEAFF
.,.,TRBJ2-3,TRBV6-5,TGTGCCAGCCTAGGCGTCGTACGAGGGGATACGCAGTATTTT,CASLGVVRGDTQYF
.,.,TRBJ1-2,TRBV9,TGTGCCAGCAGCGTAGTACCCAACGCGGGGGTACTCTATGGCTACACCTTC,CASSVVPNAGVLYGYTF
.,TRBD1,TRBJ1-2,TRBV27,TGTGCCAGCAGTAGGACAGGGAACGGGTACTATGGCTACACCTTC,CASSRTGNGYYGYTF
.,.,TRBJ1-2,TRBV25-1,TGTGCCAGCAAGGGGGAAGGGGCTAACTATGGCTACACCTTC,CASKGEGANYGYTF
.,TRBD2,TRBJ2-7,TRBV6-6,TGTGCCAGCAGTTACCTAGCGGGAATGAACTACGAGCAGTACTTC,CASSYLAGMNYEQYF
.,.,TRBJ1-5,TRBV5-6,TGTGCCAGCAGCTTGTTCAGGGGTGGCCAGCCCCAGCATTTT,CASSLFRGGQPQHF
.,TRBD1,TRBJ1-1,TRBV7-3,TGTGCCAGCAGCCCCCGACAGGGGAGGAACACTGAAGCTTTCTTT,CASSPRQGRNTEAFF
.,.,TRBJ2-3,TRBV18,TGTGCCAGCTCACCGGGGGACACTAGCACAGATACGCAGTATTTT,CASSPGDTSTDTQYF
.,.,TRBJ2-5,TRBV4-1,TGCGCCAGCAGCCAAGGTGGGGGGGCCCCTCAAGAGACCCAGTACTTC,CASSQGGGAPQETQYF
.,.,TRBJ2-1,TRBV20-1,TGCAGTGCTAGTCCCAGCGATGAGCAGTTCTTC,CSASPSDEQFF
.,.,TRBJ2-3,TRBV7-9,TGTGCCAGCAGCCCTAGCGTTGGGGGACCTAGCACAGATACGCAGTATTTT,CASSPSVGGPSTDTQYF
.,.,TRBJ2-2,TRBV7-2,TGTGCCAGCAGCTCCCTAAGTCACACCGGGGAGCTGTTTTTT,CASSSLSHTGELFF
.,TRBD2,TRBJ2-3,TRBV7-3,TGTGCCAGCAGCTCGCCCCTTAGCGGGGGGTCCACAGATACGCAGTATTTT,CASSSPLSGGSTDTQYF
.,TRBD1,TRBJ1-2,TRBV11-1,TGTGCCAGCAGTCTTTGGGACAGGGAAGGCTACACCTTC,CASSLWDREGYTF
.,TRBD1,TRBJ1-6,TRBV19,TGTGCCAGCAGACCCAACGGACAGGTTGGTTCACCCCTCCACTTT,CASRPNGQVGSPLHF
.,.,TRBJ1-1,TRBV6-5,TGTGCCAGCACCCCTGGGCCTGGTCGAACTGAAGCTTTCTTT,CASTPGPGRTEAFF
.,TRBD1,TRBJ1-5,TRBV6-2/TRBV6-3,TGTGCCAGCACCCCCAGGACAGGGGAAAGTCAGCCCCAGCATTTT,CASTPRTGESQPQHF
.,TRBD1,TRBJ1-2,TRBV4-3,TGCGCCAGCAGCCAAGGAGCCGGGACAGGGAATGGCTACACCTTC,CASSQGAGTGNGYTF
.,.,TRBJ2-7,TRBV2,TGTGCCAGCAGGAGGGTAGCGCTTAACGAGCAGTACTTC,CASRRVALNEQYF
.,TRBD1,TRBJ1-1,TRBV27,TGTGCCAGCAGTTTCTACAGCGGGACAGGGGGGAACACTGAAGCTTTCTTT,CASSFYSGTGGNTEAFF
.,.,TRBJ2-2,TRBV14,TGTGCCAGCAGCCAAGATAGGAGGGCGAGGACCGGGGAGCTGTTTTTT,CASSQDRRARTGELFF